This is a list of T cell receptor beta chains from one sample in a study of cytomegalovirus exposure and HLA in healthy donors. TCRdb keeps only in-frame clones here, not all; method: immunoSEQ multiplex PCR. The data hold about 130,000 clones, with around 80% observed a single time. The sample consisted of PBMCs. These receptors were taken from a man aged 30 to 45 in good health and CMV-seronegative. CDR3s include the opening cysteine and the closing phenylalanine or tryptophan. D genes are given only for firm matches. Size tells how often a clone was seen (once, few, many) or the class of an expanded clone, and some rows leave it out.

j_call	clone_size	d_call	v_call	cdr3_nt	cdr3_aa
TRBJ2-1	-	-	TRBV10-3	TGTGCCACGGGGGGCCTAGCCTACGAGCAGTTCTTC	CATGGLAYEQFF
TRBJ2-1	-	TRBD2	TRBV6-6	TGTGCCAGCAGTTACTCGAATAGCGGGGTTTACAATGAGCAGTTCTTC	CASSYSNSGVYNEQFF
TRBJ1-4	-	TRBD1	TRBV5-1	TGCGCCAGCAGCTTGGGACAGGGAAATGAAAAACTGTTTTTT	CASSLGQGNEKLFF
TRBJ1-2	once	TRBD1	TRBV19	TGTGCCAGTAGTGATCCGACAGGGGGGAACTATGGCTACACCTTC	CASSDPTGGNYGYTF
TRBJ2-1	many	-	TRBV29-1	TGCAGCGTTGATCTAGCAGTCTACAATGAGCAGTTCTTC	CSVDLAVYNEQFF
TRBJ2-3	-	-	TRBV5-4	TGTGCCAGCAGCTTGGCGGGGGTGGAAGATACGCAGTATTTT	CASSLAGVEDTQYF
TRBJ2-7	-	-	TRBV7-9	TGTGCCAGCAGCTTAGGGACTCGCCCCTACGAGCAGTACTTC	CASSLGTRPYEQYF
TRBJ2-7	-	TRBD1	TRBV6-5	TGTGCCAGCAGCCGGACAGGGGCCTCACCCTACGAGCAGTACTTC	CASSRTGASPYEQYF
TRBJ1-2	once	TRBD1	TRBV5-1	TGCGCCAGCAGCTCTCAGGGACAGGGGGGCTATGGCTACACCTTC	CASSSQGQGGYGYTF
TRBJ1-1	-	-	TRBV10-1	TGCGCCAGCAGTGAGTCGACTGGGAGGGATGAAGCTTTCTTT	CASSESTGRDEAFF
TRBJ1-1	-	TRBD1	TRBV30	TGTGCCTGGATGAGGGGGCTAACTGAAGCTTTCTTT	CAWMRGLTEAFF
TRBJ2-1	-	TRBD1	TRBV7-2	TGTGCCAGCAGCCCTCCGGGACAGTACAATGAGCAGTTCTTC	CASSPPGQYNEQFF
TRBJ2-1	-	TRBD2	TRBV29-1	TGCAGCTCGTGGACTAGCGTAAACAATGAGCAGTTCTTC	CSSWTSVNNEQFF
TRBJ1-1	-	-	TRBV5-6	TGTGCCAGCAGCTTGTCATTAGGGGGAGTGAACACTGAAGCTTTCTTT	CASSLSLGGVNTEAFF
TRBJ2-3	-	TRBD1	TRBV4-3	TGCGCCAGCAGCCAAGTCACCGGACAGGAGAGCACAGATACGCAGTATTTT	CASSQVTGQESTDTQYF
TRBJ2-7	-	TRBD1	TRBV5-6	TGTGCCAGCAGCTCAGGGGGATACGAGCAGTACTTC	CASSSGGYEQYF
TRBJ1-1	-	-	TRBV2	TGTGCCAGCAGTGTCCAGGGGAAGGTTTTCTTT	CASSVQGKVFF
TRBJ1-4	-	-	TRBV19	TGTGCCAGTAGTATTCCCCTAAAGGAGCAAAAACTGTTTTTT	CASSIPLKEQKLFF
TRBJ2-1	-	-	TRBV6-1	TGTGCCAGCAGTGAAGTGGAGTCCTCCTACAATGAGCAGTTCTTC	CASSEVESSYNEQFF
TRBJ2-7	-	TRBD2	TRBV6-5	TGTGCCAGCAGTTACTCGACGGGAGGCTACGAGCAGTACTTC	CASSYSTGGYEQYF
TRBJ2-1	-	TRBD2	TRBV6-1	TGTGCCAGCCTTAGCGGGAGCTACAATGAGCAGTTCTTC	CASLSGSYNEQFF
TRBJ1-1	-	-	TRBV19	TGTGCCAGTAATCAGGGTATGTTCACTGAAGCTTTCTTT	CASNQGMFTEAFF
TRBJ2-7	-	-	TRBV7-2	TGTGCCAGCAGCCGGGACTCTTCAGGCTACGAGCAGTACTTC	CASSRDSSGYEQYF
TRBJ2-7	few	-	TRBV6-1	TGTGCCAGCAGTGTCAGACAGTACGAGCAGTACTTC	CASSVRQYEQYF
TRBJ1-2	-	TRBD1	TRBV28	TGTGCCAGCAGTTTCTTGGGACAGGGACGTGGTGGCTACACCTTC	CASSFLGQGRGGYTF
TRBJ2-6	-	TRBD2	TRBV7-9	TGTGCCAGCAGGCTCGCAGCGGGGGTCAACGTCCTGACTTTC	CASRLAAGVNVLTF
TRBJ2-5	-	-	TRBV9	TGTGCCAGCAGCGTAGATCGAGAGACCCAGTACTTC	CASSVDRETQYF
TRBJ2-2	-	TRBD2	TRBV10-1	TGCGCCAGCAGTGAGAGGGCTAGCGGGAGCAGTTGGACCGGGGAGCTGTTTTTT	CASSERASGSSWTGELFF
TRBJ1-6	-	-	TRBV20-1	TGCAGTGCTAGTCCGAATTCACCCCTCCACTTT	CSASPNSPLHF
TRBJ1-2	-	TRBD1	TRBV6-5	TGTGCCAGCAGTTACTCAAGACAGGGGGCTTGTGGCTACACCTTC	CASSYSRQGACGYTF
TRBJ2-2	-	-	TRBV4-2	TGTGCCAGCAGCCAAGATTGGAGCGGCACCGGGGAGCTGTTTTTT	CASSQDWSGTGELFF
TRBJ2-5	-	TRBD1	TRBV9	TGTGCCAGCAGCATTAGACAGGGGGGAGAGGAGACCCAGTACTTC	CASSIRQGGEETQYF
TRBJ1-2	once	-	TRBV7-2	TGTGCCAGCAGCTTAAACCCTTCACATAAATTCTTC	CASSLNPSHKFF
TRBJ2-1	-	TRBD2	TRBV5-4	TGTGCCAGCCTAGGGACTACCAATGAGCAGTTCTTC	CASLGTTNEQFF
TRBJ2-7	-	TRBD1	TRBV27	TGTGCCAGCAGAGTGGACAGGGGAACTGGAGAGCAGTACTTC	CASRVDRGTGEQYF
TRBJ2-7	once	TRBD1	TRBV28	TGTGCCACCAGGGACAGGGGGCTGTCCTACGAGCAGTACTTC	CATRDRGLSYEQYF
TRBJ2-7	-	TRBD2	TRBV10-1	TGCGCCAGCAGTCTCCTCGGAGTAGCGGGAGTTCGGCACGAGCAGTACTTC	CASSLLGVAGVRHEQYF
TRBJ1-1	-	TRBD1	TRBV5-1	TGCGCCAGCAGCTTAGATTTGGGGGGCGCAGGGGGAGCTTTCTTT	CASSLDLGGAGGAFF
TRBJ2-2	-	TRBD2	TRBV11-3	TGTGCCAGCAGCTTCGCGGGAGGCGGCACCGGGGAGCTGTTTTTT	CASSFAGGGTGELFF
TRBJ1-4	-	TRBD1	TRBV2	TGTGCCAGCAGGGAGGACGATTCTCAGGGGGCAAGTGAAAAACTGTTTTTT	CASREDDSQGASEKLFF
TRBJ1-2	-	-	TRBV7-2	TGTGCCAGCAGCTTAATCCCGTCGGACTATGGCTACACCTTC	CASSLIPSDYGYTF
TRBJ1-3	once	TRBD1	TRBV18	TGTGCCAGCTCACCAGGGACAGGCAGGCTCTTCTCTGGAAACACCATATATTTT	CASSPGTGRLFSGNTIYF